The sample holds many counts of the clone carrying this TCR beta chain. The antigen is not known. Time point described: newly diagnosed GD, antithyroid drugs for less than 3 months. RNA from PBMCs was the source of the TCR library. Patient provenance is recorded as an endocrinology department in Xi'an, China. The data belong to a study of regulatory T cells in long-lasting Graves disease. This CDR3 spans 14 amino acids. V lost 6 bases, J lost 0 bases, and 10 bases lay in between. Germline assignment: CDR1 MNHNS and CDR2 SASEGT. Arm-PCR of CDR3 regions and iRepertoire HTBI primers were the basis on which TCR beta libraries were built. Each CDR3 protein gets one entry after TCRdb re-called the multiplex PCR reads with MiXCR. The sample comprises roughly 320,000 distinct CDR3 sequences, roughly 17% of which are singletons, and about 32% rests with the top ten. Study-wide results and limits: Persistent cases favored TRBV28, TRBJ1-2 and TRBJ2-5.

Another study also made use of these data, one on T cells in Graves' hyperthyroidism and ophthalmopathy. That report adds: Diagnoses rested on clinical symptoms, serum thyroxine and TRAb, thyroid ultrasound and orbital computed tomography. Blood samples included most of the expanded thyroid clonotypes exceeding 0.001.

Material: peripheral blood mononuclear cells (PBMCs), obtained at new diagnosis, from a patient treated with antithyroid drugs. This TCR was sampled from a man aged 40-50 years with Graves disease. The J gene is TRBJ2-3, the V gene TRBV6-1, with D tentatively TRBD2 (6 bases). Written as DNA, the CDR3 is TGTGCCAGCAGCCGGACTATAAGCACAGATACGCAGTATTTT. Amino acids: CASSRTISTDTQYF.